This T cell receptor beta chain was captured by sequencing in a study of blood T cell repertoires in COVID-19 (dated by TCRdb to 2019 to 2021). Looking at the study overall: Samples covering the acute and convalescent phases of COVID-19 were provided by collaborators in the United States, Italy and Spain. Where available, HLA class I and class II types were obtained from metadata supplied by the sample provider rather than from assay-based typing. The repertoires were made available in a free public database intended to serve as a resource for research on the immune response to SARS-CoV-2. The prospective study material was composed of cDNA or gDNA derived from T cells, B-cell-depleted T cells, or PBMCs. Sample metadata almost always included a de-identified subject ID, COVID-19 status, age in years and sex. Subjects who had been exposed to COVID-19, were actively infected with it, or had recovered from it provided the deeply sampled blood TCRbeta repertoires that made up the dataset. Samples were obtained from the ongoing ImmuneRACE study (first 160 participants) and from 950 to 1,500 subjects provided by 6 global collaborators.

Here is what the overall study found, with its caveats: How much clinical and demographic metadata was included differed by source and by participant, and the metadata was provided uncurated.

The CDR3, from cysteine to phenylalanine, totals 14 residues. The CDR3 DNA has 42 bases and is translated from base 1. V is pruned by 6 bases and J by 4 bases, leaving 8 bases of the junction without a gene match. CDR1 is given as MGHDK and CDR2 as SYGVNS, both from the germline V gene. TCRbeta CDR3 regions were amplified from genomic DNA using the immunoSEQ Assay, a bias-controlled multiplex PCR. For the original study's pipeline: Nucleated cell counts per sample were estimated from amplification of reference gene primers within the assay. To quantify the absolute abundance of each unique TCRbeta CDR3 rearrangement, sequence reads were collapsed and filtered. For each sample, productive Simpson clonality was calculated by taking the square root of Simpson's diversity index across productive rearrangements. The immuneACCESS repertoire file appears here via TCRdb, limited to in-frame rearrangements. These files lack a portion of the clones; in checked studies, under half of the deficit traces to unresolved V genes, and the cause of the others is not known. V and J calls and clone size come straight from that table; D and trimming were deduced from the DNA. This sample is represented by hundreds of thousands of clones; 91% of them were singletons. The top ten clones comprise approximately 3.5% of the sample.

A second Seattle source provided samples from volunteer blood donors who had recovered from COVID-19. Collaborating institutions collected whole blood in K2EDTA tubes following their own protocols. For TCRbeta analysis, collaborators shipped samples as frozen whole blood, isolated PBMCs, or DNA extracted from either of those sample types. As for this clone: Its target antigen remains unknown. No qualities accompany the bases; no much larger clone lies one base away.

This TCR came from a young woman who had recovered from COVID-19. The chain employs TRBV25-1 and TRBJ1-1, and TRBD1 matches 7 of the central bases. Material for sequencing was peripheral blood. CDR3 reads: CASRDTGEATEAFF. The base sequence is TGTGCCAGCAGAGATACAGGGGAGGCCACTGAAGCTTTCTTT.